A single sample is the source of the 6 T cell receptor beta chains below, sequenced in a study of shared clonotypes between healthy human individuals. Assay used: immunoSEQ multiplex PCR; TCRdb lists only in-frame clones, some missing. This table has about 470,000 clones, roughly 77% appearing once. Sequencing was done on a sample of PBMCs. The source of these receptors is a woman in her forties in good health. Some clones in this sample may be carry-over from other donors' samples.

The V and J genes are TRBV9 and TRBJ2-2; tentative D call: TRBD1 (5 bases). Trimming took 4 bases from V and 6 from J, leaving 7 bases between them. The CDR3 loop spans 12 amino acids. Germline V gene sequence: CDR1 SGDLS, CDR2 YYNGEE. The CDR3 reads CASSPGPGELFF. The CDR3, as DNA: TGTGCCAGCAGCCCAGGGCCCGGGGAGCTGTTTTTT.

The rearrangement links TRBV30 to TRBJ2-1, with 10 positions matching TRBD2. V shed 7 bases, J shed 6 bases, and the junction held 9 bases outside the gene matches. This CDR3 comprises 14 residues. CDR1 is GTSNPN and CDR2 is SVGIG in the germline V gene (reference sequence). The CDR3 sequence: CASEASGGGNEQFF. DNA of the CDR3: TGTGCCTCCGAGGCTAGCGGGGGCGGCAATGAGCAGTTCTTC.

The chain links TRBV15 to TRBJ2-6; unclear D gene. This CDR3 comprises 13 residues. The V end was cut by 5 bases, the J end by 2 bases, with 4 bases between. The germline gives CDR1 LNHNV, CDR2 YYDKDF (reference sequence). CDR3 protein: CATSVPGANVLTF. The CDR3 DNA reads TGTGCCACCAGCGTCCCTGGGGCCAACGTCCTGACTTTC.

CDR3 loop: CASRPFYSTGFSEKLFF. The CDR3 DNA sequence: TGTGCCAGCAGACCTTTTTATTCGACAGGGTTTTCTGAAAAACTGTTTTTT. The genes are TRBV28 and TRBJ1-4; 7 nucleotides agree with TRBD1. The CDR3 spans 17 residues. Germline V gene data show CDR1 as MDHEN and CDR2 as SYDVKM. Unmatched junction bases numbered 17, after V lost 6 bases and J lost 7 bases. The full variable domain, in which reference TRBV28 and TRBJ1-4 provide the parts outside the CDR3, is DVKVTQSSRYLVKRTGEKVFLECVQDMDHENMFWYRQDPGLGLRLIYFSYDVKMKEKGDIPEGYSVSREKKERFSLILESASTNQTSMYLCASRPFYSTGFSEKLFFGSGTQLSVL.

A word on this clone: Germline is not matched at one junction end, which may reflect a read error. The genes are TRBV7-3 and TRBJ2-7; D is unclear. Germline loops: CDR1 SGHTA, CDR2 FQGTGA. The CDR3 is 9 amino acids. DNA of the CDR3: TGTGCTAGCAGCCGCCTCTGGGTCTTC. Its translation is CASSRLWVF.

V gene TRBV10-3 combines with J gene TRBJ2-1, with 9 bases fitting TRBD2. Trimming removed 2 bases from V and 4 bases from J; junction bases left unmatched: 3. The CDR3 is made up of 15 amino acids. CDR1 is ENHRY, CDR2 SYGVKD, per germline. The CDR3 sequence is CAISERLAEYNEQFF. CDR3 DNA: TGTGCCATCAGTGAGAGACTAGCGGAGTACAATGAGCAGTTCTTC.